The 19 T cell receptor beta chains presented below share a single source sample, sequenced in a study of T-cell memory formation after mild COVID-19 (dated by TCRdb to the early 2020s). The library was obtained by 5' RACE. Instrument used: Illumina NovaSeq 6000. TCRdb itself trimmed the public reads at Q25 with fastp, ran MiXCR and retained productive beta chains. Identical CDR3 proteins give one entry, which carries the most common genes and DNA. The sample has approximately 190,000 distinct CDR3 sequences on record, approximately 20% of them singletons. The top ten constitute 2.4% of the sample. Sequencing was performed on PBMCs or a T cell subset sorted from them (not recorded which). The receptors stem from an adult woman who had mild COVID-19 (a few samples of this study predate the infection). The sample titles of this study are shuffled in the database, so cell type and time point are left out; the donor was told from shared clones.

This clonotype was picked up many times. The chain links TRBV12-3 or TRBV12-4 to TRBJ1-1; D gene unclear. V was clipped by 2 bases and J by 4 bases, with 8 bases between them. CDR3 size: 13 residues. CDR3 DNA sequence: TGTGCCAGCAGTTTACGCCCCGGCACTGAAGCTTTCTTT. This gives the protein CASSLRPGTEAFF.

By share of the sample, this clonotype is medium-sized. The V gene is TRBV3-1, the J gene TRBJ2-7; tentatively, D is TRBD1 (7 bases). The V and J ends lost 4 bases and 0 bases respectively, with 10 bases between them. CDR3 length: 14 residues. Germline V CDR1 and CDR2: LGHDT, YNNKEL (reference sequence). The CDR3 here is CASSRGDSSYEQYF. CDR3 DNA: TGTGCCAGCAGCCGGGGGGACAGCTCCTACGAGCAGTACTTC.

This sequence joins TRBV2 and TRBJ2-1; 9 nucleotides line up with TRBD2. The trim removed 6 bases at V and 5 bases at J, leaving 8 bases unmatched. CDR3 size: 15 residues. Germline V CDR1 and CDR2: SNHLY, FYNNEI. The chain's CDR3 is CASSRYSGGNNEQFF. CDR3 nucleotides: TGTGCCAGCAGCCGGTATAGCGGGGGAAACAATGAGCAGTTCTTC.

This clonotype was observed a handful of times. This sequence joins TRBV5-5 and TRBJ2-5; D may be TRBD2 (5 bases). Germline CDR1 SGHKS, CDR2 YYEKEE (reference sequence). CDR3 length: 14 amino acids. V dropped 4 bases and J dropped 0 bases, with 10 bases sitting between them. The CDR3 sequence: CASSPSGYQETQYF. CDR3 DNA sequence: TGTGCCAGCAGCCCATCGGGGTACCAAGAGACCCAGTACTTC.

V and J are TRBV10-3 and TRBJ2-7; D is ambiguous. Looked up from germline, CDR1 is ENHRY and CDR2 is SYGVKD. There are 13 residues in the CDR3. The V and J ends lost 0 bases and 9 bases respectively, with 12 bases between them. The CDR3, as DNA: TGTGCCATCAGTGAGTCGTGGGTGGGCAGGCAGTACTTC. It encodes CAISESWVGRQYF.

V is TRBV7-2 and J is TRBJ2-5; 9 positions match TRBD2. Germline loops: CDR1 SGHTA, CDR2 FQGNSA. The CDR3 covers 16 residues. V was clipped by 5 bases and J by 4 bases; unmatched bases: 11. The CDR3 DNA reads as TGTGCCAGCAGCAAGGCCCCAGCGGGAGGCTCAGAGACCCAGTACTTC. Protein product: CASSKAPAGGSETQYF.

This chain links TRBV12-3 or TRBV12-4 with TRBJ1-2; 7 bases line up with TRBD1. V lost 6 bases, J lost 3 bases, and 7 bases stayed unmatched. The CDR3 extends over 14 amino acids. The CDR3 DNA is TGTGCCAGCAGACAAGCGGACAGGTACTATGGCTACACCTTC. Encoded protein: CASRQADRYYGYTF.

This clonotype has a handful of counts. The rearrangement joins TRBV6-6 to TRBJ1-1; D unclear. Germline assignment: CDR1 MNHNY and CDR2 SVGAGI (reference sequence). There are 12 residues in the CDR3. The germline V and J ends were trimmed by 9 bases and 4 bases, with 12 bases remaining between them. The CDR3: CASEGFGTEAFF. The CDR3 DNA is TGTGCCAGTGAAGGGTTCGGCACTGAAGCTTTCTTT.

This clonotype was observed a few times. The chain couples TRBV4-1 to TRBJ1-5; 7 bases line up with TRBD1. V lost 2 bases, J lost 8 bases, and 6 bases stayed unmatched. The CDR3 has 14 amino acids. Germline assignment: CDR1 MGHRA and CDR2 YSYEKL. The CDR3 loop is CASSQPPGGKPQHF. In nucleotides, the CDR3 is TGCGCCAGCAGCCAACCTCCAGGGGGAAAGCCCCAGCATTTT.

This clonotype appeared a single time. The chain combines TRBV7-9 with TRBJ2-6; no firm D call. The germline V gene has CDR1 SEHNR and CDR2 FQNEAQ (reference sequence). Trimming removed 3 bases at V and 0 bases at J, with 15 bases between. CDR3 length: 18 residues. The CDR3 DNA sequence: TGTGCCAGCAGCTTTGTGGCCAGCCTAAGCTCTGGGGCCAACGTCCTGACTTTC. Amino acids: CASSFVASLSSGANVLTF.

In its sample, this clonotype was seen a few times. The chain uses TRBV30 and TRBJ1-4, with a tentative D call TRBD1 (5 bases). The V gene's germline CDR1 is GTSNPN and CDR2 SVGIG (reference sequence). Deletions cut 4 bases from V and 6 bases from J, with 15 bases between. The CDR3 is made up of 14 amino acids. The CDR3 sequence is CAWKMLGGDEKLFF. The CDR3 DNA sequence: TGTGCCTGGAAGATGCTGGGGGGGGATGAAAAACTGTTTTTT. The entire variable domain, with the rest obtained from reference TRBV30 and TRBJ1-4, is as follows: SQTIHQWPATLVQPVGSPLSLECTVEGTSNPNLYWYRQAAGRGLQLLFYSVGIGQISSEVPQNLSASRPQDRQFILSSKKLLLSDSGFYLCAWKMLGGDEKLFFGSGTQLSVL.

The V gene is TRBV12-3 or TRBV12-4, the J gene TRBJ1-1; D possibly corresponds to TRBD1 (6 bases). The V and J ends lost 2 bases and 3 bases respectively, with 10 bases between them. This CDR3 has 14 residues. In DNA form, the CDR3 reads TGTGCCAGCAGTTTACACAGGGACTACACTGAAGCTTTCTTT. Amino acid sequence: CASSLHRDYTEAFF.

This chain connects TRBV7-3 to TRBJ2-2, with a tentative D call TRBD2 (6 bases). The ends were cut back, 4 bases at V and 1 base at J, with 16 bases in the middle. CDR3 length: 17 residues. Germline V CDR1 and CDR2: SGHTA, FQGTGA. The CDR3 sequence is CASSSNLATKNTGELFF. DNA of the CDR3: TGTGCCAGCAGCTCAAACCTAGCGACGAAGAACACCGGGGAGCTGTTTTTT.

Many counts were recorded for this clonotype. This chain joins TRBV7-3 and TRBJ2-1; D not resolved. From germline, CDR1 is SGHTA and CDR2 FQGTGA. V was shortened by 2 bases and J by 4 bases, with 6 bases between the two germline ends. The CDR3 runs 13 residues. The CDR3 loop is CASSLGPYNEQFF. The CDR3, as DNA: TGTGCCAGCAGCTTAGGGCCGTACAATGAGCAGTTCTTC.

This clonotype was found a few times. The chain recombines TRBV12-3 or TRBV12-4 with TRBJ2-6, with TRBD1 as a possible D gene (6 bases). V lost 6 bases and J 2 bases, leaving 17 bases between the germline ends. The CDR3 is made up of 17 amino acids. The CDR3 reads CASRTIITGTGANVLTF. The DNA for the CDR3 is TGTGCCAGCAGAACCATCATTACAGGGACTGGGGCCAACGTCCTGACTTTC.

Only a few counts were recorded for this clonotype. The V and J genes are TRBV6-5 and TRBJ2-5, with D uncertain. V was clipped by 4 bases and J by 3 bases, with 12 bases between them. The germline gives CDR1 MNHEY, CDR2 SVGAGI. CDR3 size: 14 residues. The CDR3 loop reads CASSSRRSEETQYF. CDR3 coding DNA: TGTGCCAGCAGTTCCCGAAGGAGTGAAGAGACCCAGTACTTC.

This clonotype occurred a few times. The V and J genes are TRBV18 and TRBJ1-3; 8 nucleotides match TRBD1. Germline loops: CDR1 KGHSH, CDR2 LQKENI. The V and J ends lost 5 bases and 0 bases, in that order; junction bases with no gene match: 6. The CDR3 extends over 16 amino acids. DNA for the CDR3: TGTGCCAGCTCAACCGGACAGGGCAACTCTGGAAACACCATATATTTT. Translation gives CASSTGQGNSGNTIYF.

V and J are TRBV6-6 and TRBJ2-5, with 11 nucleotides matching TRBD1. Germline assignment: CDR1 MNHNY and CDR2 SVGAGI (reference sequence). The CDR3 has 20 residues. After removal of 2 bases from V and 5 bases from J, the junction contained 19 bases not matched to a gene. This CDR3 is CASSYPTDRGRYVVMETQYF. The CDR3 DNA sequence: TGTGCCAGCAGTTACCCTACGGACAGGGGGCGTTACGTAGTGATGGAGACCCAGTACTTC.

The genes are TRBV7-8 and TRBJ2-1, with TRBD2 matching over 8 bases. V shed 3 bases and J 4 bases; nucleotides not matched to a gene: 5. Germline V CDR1 and CDR2: SGHVS, FQNEAQ. The CDR3 sequence is 15 residues long. CDR3 nucleotide sequence: TGTGCCAGCAGCTTGGGCAGCGGGGGATACAATGAGCAGTTCTTC. This encodes CASSLGSGGYNEQFF.